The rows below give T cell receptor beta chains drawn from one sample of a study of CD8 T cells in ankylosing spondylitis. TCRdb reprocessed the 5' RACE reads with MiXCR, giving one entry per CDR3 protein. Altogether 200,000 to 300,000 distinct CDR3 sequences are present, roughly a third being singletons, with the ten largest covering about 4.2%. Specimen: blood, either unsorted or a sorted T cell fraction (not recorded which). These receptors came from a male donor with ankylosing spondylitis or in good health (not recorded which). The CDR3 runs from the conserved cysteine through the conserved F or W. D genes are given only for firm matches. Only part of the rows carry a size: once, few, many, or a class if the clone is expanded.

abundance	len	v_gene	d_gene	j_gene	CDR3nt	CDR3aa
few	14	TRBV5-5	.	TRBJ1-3	TGTGCCAGCAGCTTAGACAACTACGTAAACACCATATATTTT	CASSLDNYVNTIYF
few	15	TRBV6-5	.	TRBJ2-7	TGTGCCAGCAGTTACTCGGTCGGGTACTCCTACGAGCAGTACTTC	CASSYSVGYSYEQYF
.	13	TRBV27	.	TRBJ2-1	TGTGCCAGCAGTTCGGTCACAACCAATGAGCAGTTCTTC	CASSSVTTNEQFF
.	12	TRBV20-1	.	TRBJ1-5	TGCAGTGCTAGTGGTGGCAATCAGCCCCAGCATTTT	CSASGGNQPQHF
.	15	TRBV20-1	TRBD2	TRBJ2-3	TGCAGTGCTCGCCCCCTAGCGGGGGGTACAGATACGCAGTATTTT	CSARPLAGGTDTQYF
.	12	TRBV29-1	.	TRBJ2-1	TGCAGCGCCGAGACTAGGGGTAATGAGCAGTTCTTC	CSAETRGNEQFF
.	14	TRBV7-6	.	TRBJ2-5	TGTGCCAGCAGCTTAGAAGGGGAAGGTTGGACCCAGTACTTC	CASSLEGEGWTQYF
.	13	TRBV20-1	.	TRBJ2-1	TGCAGTGCTCAAACGGGGATAGCCGGGGAGCAGTTCTTC	CSAQTGIAGEQFF
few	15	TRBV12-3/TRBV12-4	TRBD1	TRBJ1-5	TGTGCCAGCAGCGAACAGGGGTTATCAAATCAGCCCCAGCATTTT	CASSEQGLSNQPQHF
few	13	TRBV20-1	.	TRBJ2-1	TGCAGTGCTAGAGACCTACAAGGGGCTGAGCAGTTCTTC	CSARDLQGAEQFF
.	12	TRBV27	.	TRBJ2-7	TGTGCCAGCAGTTTGACTTGGGGTGAGCAGTACTTC	CASSLTWGEQYF
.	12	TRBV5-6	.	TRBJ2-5	TGTGCCAGCAGCGCGTCTCAAGAGACCCAGTACTTC	CASSASQETQYF
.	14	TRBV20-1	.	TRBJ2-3	TGCAGTGCTAGAGACGAACTACTAGCCGATACGCAGTATTTT	CSARDELLADTQYF
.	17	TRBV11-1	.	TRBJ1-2	TGTGCCAGCAGCTTCACGGACAGCCTGACGGGGGGCCGTGGCTACACCTTC	CASSFTDSLTGGRGYTF
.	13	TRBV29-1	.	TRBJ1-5	TGCAGCGCCGGCGGGGGAGGCAATCAGCCCCAGCATTTT	CSAGGGGNQPQHF
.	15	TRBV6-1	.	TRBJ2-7	TGTGCCAGCAGCGATACAGGGGCGGGAACCTACGAGCAGTACTTC	CASSDTGAGTYEQYF
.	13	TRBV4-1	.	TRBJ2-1	TGCGCCAGCAGCCAAGATAGGAGGGATATGCAGTTCTTC	CASSQDRRDMQFF
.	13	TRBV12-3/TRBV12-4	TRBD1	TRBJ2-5	TGTGCCAGCAGTCTTAGCCCAGGACAGGGTGGCGACTTC	CASSLSPGQGGDF
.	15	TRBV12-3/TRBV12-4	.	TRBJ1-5	TGTGCCAGCAGCCCCTGGGGGGCGGCCTTTCAGCCCCAGCATTTT	CASSPWGAAFQPQHF
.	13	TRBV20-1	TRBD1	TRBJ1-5	TGCAGTGCCGGGACAGATAGCAATCAGCCCCAGCATTTT	CSAGTDSNQPQHF
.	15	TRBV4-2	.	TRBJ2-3	TGTGCCAGCAGCCAATTGGAGGGGGCCCCAGATACGCAGTATTTT	CASSQLEGAPDTQYF
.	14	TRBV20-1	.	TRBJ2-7	TGCAGTGCTAGAGTTCCTGTGGGGGTATACGAGCAGTACTTC	CSARVPVGVYEQYF
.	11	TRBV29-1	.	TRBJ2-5	TGCAGCGTTCTCAGGGGAGAGACCCAGTACTTC	CSVLRGETQYF
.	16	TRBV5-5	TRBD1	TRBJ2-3	TGTGCCAGCAGCTTGGCTACAGGGGCTAACTCAGATACGCAGTATTTT	CASSLATGANSDTQYF
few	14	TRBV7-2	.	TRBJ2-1	TGTGCCAGCAGCTTAGCGCAAGCGTCGGGTGAGCAGTTCTTC	CASSLAQASGEQFF
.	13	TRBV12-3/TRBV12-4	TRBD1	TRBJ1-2	TGTGCCAGCAGCGAACAGGGGTTCTATGGCTACACCTTC	CASSEQGFYGYTF
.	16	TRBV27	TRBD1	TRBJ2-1	TGTGCCAGCAGTTACACCGGGACAGGCAACTACAATGAGCAGTTCTTC	CASSYTGTGNYNEQFF
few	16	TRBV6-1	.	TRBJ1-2	TGTGCCAGCAGCCCCGCCAAGGGTGGTGGAGAACGCGGCTACACCTTC	CASSPAKGGGERGYTF
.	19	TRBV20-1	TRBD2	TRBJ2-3	TGCAGTGCTAGAGCCGAGACTAGCGGGGGCCAACTAAGCACAGATACGCAGTATTTT	CSARAETSGGQLSTDTQYF
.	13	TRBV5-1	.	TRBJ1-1	TGCGCCAGCAGCTTGGAAAGGTACACTGAAGCTTTCTTT	CASSLERYTEAFF
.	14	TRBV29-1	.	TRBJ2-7	TGCAGCGTTGAAGATCCCCGAAGCTCCTACGAGCAGTACTTC	CSVEDPRSSYEQYF
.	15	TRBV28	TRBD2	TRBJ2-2	TGTGCCAGCAGTACTTCTAGCGGTAACACCGGGGAGCTGTTTTTT	CASSTSSGNTGELFF
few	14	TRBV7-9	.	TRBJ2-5	TGTGCCAGCAGCTTAGGAGGGACCGACGGGACCCAGTACTTC	CASSLGGTDGTQYF
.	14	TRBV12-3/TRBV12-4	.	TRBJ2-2	TGTGCCAGCAGAACCTATTCAAACACCGGGGAGCTGTTTTTT	CASRTYSNTGELFF
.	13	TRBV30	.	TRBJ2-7	TGTGCCTGGAGTGTAAATCCAGACTACGAGCAGTACTTC	CAWSVNPDYEQYF
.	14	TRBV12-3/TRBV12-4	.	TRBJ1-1	TGTGCCAGCTCCCTCCGCCGGGGAAGAGGTGAAGCTTTCTTT	CASSLRRGRGEAFF
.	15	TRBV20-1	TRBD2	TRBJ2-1	TGCAGTGCTAGAGATGGGGGAGGGAAGTACAATGAGCAGTTCTTC	CSARDGGGKYNEQFF
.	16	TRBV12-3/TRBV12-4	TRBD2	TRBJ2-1	TGTGCCAGCAGTTTAAGGAGCGGGGGCTCCTACAATGAGCAGTTCTTC	CASSLRSGGSYNEQFF
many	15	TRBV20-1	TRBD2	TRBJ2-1	TGCAGTGCTAGAGTCCGAGCGGGGGGAGGCTATGAGCAGTTCTTC	CSARVRAGGGYEQFF
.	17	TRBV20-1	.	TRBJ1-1	TGCAGTGCTAGAGATCTTACTTGGCAAGGCGAGAACACTGAAGCTTTCTTT	CSARDLTWQGENTEAFF
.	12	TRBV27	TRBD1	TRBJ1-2	TGTGCCAGCAGCCCGACAGGGTTCGGCTACACCTTC	CASSPTGFGYTF
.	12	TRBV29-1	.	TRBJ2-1	TGCAGCGTTGAAGTTAATTACAATGAGCAGTTCTTC	CSVEVNYNEQFF
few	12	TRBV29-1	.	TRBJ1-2	TGCAGCGTTGAATCGGGGGGCCTTGGCTACACCTTC	CSVESGGLGYTF
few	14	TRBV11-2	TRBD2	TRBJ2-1	TGTGCCAGCAGCTTCTCTAGCGGTGGCAATGAGCAGTTCTTC	CASSFSSGGNEQFF
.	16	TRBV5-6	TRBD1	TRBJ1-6	TGTGCCAGCAGCTCCCTGGACAGGGGTGGTAATTCACCCCTCCACTTT	CASSSLDRGGNSPLHF
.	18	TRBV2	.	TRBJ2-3	TGTGCCAGCAGTGAAGAGGCCAGGGGGGTCGCAGGAACAGATACGCAGTATTTT	CASSEEARGVAGTDTQYF
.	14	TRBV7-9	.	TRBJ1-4	TGTGCCAGCAGCGACGGGGGAGCTAATGAAAAACTGTTTTTT	CASSDGGANEKLFF
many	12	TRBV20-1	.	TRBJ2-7	TGCAGTGCTAGAGATGCCAGTACCGAGCAGTACTTC	CSARDASTEQYF
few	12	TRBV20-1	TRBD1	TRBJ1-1	TGCAGTGCAGGGACAGAAGTCACTGAAGCTTTCTTT	CSAGTEVTEAFF